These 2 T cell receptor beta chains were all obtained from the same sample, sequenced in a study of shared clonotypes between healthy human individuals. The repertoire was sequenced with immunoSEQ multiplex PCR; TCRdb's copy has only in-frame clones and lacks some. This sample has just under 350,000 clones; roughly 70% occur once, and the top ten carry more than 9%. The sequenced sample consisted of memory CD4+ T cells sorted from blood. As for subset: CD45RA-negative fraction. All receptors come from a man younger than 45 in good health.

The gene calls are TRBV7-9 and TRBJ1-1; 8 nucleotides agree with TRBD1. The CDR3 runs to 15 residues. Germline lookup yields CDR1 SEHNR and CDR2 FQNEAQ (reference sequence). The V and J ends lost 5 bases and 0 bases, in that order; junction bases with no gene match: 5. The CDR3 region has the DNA TGTGCCAGCAGCCCTTGGACAGGGATGAACACTGAAGCTTTCTTT. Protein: CASSPWTGMNTEAFF.

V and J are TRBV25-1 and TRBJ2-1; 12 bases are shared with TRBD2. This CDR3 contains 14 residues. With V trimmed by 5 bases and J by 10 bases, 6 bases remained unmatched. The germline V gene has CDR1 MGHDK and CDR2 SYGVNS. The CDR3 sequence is CASSRTGLAGEQFF. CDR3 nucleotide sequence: TGTGCCAGCAGTCGAACAGGACTAGCGGGAGAGCAGTTCTTC. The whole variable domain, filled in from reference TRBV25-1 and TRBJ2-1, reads EADIYQTPRYLVIGTGKKITLECSQTMGHDKMYWYQQDPGMELHLIHYSYGVNSTEKGDLSSESTVSRIRTEHFPLTLESARPSHTSQYLCASSRTGLAGEQFFGPGTRLTVL.